A single sample gave rise to the 2 T cell receptor beta chains below, sequenced in a study of PD-1 blockade in classical Hodgkin lymphoma. Sequencing was performed with immunoSEQ multiplex PCR; in TCRdb, only in-frame clones are kept and a portion is missing. In the table there are fewer than 20,000 clones, 92% of which are singletons. This sample's time point: newly diagnosed, previously untreated cHL patient sample. CD4+ T cells were purified from thawed PBMCs by negative selection. Sequencing was carried out using CD4+ T cells from blood. The origin of the receptors is a human donor with classical Hodgkin lymphoma.

The chain recombines TRBV12-5 with TRBJ1-6; tentative D call: TRBD1 (5 bases). Germline assignment: CDR1 LGHNT and CDR2 FRNRAP. This CDR3 is 13 amino acids long. Trimming removed 6 bases at V and 10 bases at J, with 13 bases between. Here the CDR3 DNA reads TGTGCTAGTGGCCCCGGGACCGGGTCACCCCTCCACTTT. Residues: CASGPGTGSPLHF. Together with reference TRBV12-5 and TRBJ1-6, the CDR3 gives the full variable domain: DARVTQTPRHKVTEMGQEVTMRCQPILGHNTVFWYRQTMMQGLELLAYFRNRAPLDDSGMPKDRFSAEMPDATLATLKIQPSEPRDSAVYFCASGPGTGSPLHFGNGTRLTVT.

This chain uses TRBV25-1 with TRBJ1-3; D possibly corresponds to TRBD1 (5 bases). CDR3 length: 15 residues. CDR1 MGHDK and CDR2 SYGVNS come from the germline V gene. V gave up 2 bases and J gave up 4 bases, with 12 bases separating them. CDR3 coding DNA: TGTGCCAGCAGTGAAGTGGGGGTATCAGGAAACACCATATATTTT. The encoded protein is CASSEVGVSGNTIYF.